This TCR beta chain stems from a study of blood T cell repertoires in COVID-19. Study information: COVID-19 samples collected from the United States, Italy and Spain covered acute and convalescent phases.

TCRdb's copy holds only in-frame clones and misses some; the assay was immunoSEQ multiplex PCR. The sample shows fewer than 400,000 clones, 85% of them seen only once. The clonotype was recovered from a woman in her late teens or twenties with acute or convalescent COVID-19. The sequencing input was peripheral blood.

CDR3 nucleotide sequence: TGTGCCAGTAGTGATCTGACAGGCTACACTGAAGCTTTCTTT. Translating it yields CASSDLTGYTEAFF. V usage is TRBV19 and J usage is TRBJ1-1, with D perhaps TRBD1 (6 bases). Trimming pared 5 bases from V and 3 bases from J, leaving 13 bases between. The CDR3 runs 14 residues. Looked up from germline, CDR1 is LNHDA and CDR2 is SQIVND (reference sequence).